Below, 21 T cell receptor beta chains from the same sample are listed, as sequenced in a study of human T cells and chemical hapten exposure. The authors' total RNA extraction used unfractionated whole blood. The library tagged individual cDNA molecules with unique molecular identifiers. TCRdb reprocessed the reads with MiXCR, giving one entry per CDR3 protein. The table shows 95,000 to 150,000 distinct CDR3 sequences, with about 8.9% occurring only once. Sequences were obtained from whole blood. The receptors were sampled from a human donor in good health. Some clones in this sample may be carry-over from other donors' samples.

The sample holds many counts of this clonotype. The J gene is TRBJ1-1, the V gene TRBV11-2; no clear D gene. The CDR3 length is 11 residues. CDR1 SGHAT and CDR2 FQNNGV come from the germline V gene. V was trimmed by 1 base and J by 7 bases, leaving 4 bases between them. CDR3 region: CASSLGGEAFF. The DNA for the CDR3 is TGTGCCAGCAGCTTAGGAGGTGAAGCTTTCTTT.

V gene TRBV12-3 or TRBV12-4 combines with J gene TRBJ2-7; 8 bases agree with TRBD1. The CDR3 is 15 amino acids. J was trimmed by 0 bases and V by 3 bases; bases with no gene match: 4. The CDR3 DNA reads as TGTGCCAGCAGTTTCGGACAGGGATTCTCCTACGAGCAGTACTTC. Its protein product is CASSFGQGFSYEQYF.

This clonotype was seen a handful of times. The CDR3 loop reads CASSTRAGGHQETQYF. The CDR3 DNA sequence: TGTGCCAGTAGTACCCGAGCGGGAGGGCATCAAGAGACCCAGTACTTC. The chain couples TRBV19 to TRBJ2-5; TRBD2 aligns across 10 bases. The CDR3 has 16 amino acids. Germline trimming cut 4 bases from V and 2 bases from J; bases unmatched to any gene: 7. Germline V gene lookup returns CDR1 LNHDA and CDR2 SQIVND (reference sequence).

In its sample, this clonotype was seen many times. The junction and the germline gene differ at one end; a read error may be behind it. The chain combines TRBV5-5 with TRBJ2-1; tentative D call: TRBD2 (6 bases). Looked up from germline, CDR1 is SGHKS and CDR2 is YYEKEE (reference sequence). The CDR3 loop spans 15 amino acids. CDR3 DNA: TGTGCCAGCAGTTTGGGACTTAGCTCCTACAATGAGCAGTTCTTC. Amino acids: CASSLGLSSYNEQFF.

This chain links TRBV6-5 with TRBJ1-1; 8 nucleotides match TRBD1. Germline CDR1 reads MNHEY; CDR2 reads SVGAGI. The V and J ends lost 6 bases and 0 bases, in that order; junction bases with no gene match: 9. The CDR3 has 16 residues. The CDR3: CASRLTGVRMNTEAFF. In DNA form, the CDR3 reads TGTGCCAGCAGACTGACAGGGGTGCGGATGAACACTGAAGCTTTCTTT.

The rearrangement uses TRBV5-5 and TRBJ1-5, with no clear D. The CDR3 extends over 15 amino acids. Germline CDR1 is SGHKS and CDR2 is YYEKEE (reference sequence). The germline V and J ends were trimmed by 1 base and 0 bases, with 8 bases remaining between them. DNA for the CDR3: TGTGCCAGCAGCTTGCGGTTCGATAGCAATCAGCCCCAGCATTTT. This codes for CASSLRFDSNQPQHF.

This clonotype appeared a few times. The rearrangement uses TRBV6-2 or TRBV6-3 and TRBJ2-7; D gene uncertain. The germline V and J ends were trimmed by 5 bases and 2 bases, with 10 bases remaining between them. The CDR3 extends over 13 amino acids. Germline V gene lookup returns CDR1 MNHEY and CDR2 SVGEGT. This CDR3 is CASSTDGTYEQYF. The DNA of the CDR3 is TGTGCCAGCAGTACCGACGGTACCTACGAGCAGTACTTC.

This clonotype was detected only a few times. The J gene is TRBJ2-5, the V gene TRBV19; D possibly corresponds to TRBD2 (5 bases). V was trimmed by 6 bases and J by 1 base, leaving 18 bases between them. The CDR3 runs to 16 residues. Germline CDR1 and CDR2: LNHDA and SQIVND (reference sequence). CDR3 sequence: CASSLRGDRPQETQYF. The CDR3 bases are TGTGCCAGTAGCCTCCGGGGAGACCGTCCCCAAGAGACCCAGTACTTC.

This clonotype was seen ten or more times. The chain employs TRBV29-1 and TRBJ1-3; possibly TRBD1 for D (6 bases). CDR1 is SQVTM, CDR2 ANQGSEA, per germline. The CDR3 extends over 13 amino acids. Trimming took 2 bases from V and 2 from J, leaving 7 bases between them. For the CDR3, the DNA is TGCAGCGTTGAAACAGGGACTGGAAACACCATATATTTT. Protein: CSVETGTGNTIYF.

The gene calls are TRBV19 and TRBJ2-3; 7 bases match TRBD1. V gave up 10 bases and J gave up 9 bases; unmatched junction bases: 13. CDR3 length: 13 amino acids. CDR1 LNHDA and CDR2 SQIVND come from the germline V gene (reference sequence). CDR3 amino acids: CATRSLQGNTQYF. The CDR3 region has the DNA TGTGCCACTCGGAGCCTACAGGGGAACACGCAGTATTTT.

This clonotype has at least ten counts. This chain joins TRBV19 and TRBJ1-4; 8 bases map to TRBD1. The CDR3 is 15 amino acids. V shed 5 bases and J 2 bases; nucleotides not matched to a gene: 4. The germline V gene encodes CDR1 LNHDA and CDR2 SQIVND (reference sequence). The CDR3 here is CASSPTGGTNEKLFF. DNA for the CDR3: TGTGCCAGTAGTCCTACAGGGGGGACTAATGAAAAACTGTTTTTT.

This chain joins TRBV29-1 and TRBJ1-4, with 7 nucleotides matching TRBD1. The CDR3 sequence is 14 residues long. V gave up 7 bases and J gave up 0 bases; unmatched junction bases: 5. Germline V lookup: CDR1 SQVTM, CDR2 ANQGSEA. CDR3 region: CSATGTATNEKLFF. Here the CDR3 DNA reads TGCAGCGCGACAGGGACCGCAACTAATGAAAAACTGTTTTTT.

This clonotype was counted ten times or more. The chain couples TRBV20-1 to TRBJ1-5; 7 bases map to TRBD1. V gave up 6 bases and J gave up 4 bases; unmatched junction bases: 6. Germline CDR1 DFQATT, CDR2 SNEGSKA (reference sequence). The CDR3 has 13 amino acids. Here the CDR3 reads CSALRDSNQPQHF. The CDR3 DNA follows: TGCAGTGCCCTCCGGGACAGTAATCAGCCCCAGCATTTT.

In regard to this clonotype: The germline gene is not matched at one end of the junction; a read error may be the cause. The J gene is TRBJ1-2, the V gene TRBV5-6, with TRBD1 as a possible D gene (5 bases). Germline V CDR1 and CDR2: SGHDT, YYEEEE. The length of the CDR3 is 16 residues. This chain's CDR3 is CASSQGAGRSNYSYTF. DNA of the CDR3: TGTGCCAGCAGCCAAGGGGCAGGGCGCTCTAACTATAGCTACACCTTC.

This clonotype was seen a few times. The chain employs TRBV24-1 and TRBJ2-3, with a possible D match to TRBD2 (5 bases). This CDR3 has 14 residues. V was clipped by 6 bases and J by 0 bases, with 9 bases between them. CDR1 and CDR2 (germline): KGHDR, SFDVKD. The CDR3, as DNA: TGTGCCACCAGTAGCGGAATAAGCACAGATACGCAGTATTTT. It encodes CATSSGISTDTQYF.

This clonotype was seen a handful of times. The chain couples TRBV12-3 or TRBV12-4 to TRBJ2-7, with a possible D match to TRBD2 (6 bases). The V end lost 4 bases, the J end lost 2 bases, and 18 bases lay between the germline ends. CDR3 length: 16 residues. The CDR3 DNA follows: TGTGCCAGCAGTTCCGATCGGGGGAGCGATACCTACGAGCAGTACTTC. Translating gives CASSSDRGSDTYEQYF.

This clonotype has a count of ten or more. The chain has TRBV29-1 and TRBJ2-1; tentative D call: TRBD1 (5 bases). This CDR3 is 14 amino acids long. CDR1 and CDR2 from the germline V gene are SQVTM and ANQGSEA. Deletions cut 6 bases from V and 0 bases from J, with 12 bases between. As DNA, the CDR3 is TGCAGCGTGAGACAGATGAGCTCCTACAATGAGCAGTTCTTC. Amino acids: CSVRQMSSYNEQFF.

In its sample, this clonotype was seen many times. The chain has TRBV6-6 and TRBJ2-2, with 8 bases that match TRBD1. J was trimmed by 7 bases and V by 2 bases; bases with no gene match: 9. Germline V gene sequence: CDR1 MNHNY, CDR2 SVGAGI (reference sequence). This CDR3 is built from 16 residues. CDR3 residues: CASSYLGQGRGGELFF. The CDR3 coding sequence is TGTGCCAGCAGTTACCTTGGACAGGGTCGAGGCGGGGAGCTGTTTTTT.

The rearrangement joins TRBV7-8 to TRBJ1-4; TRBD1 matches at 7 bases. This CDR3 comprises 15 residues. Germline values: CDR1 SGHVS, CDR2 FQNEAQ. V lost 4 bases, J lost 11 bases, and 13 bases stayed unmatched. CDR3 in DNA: TGTGCCAGCAGCTACCCCGGGCAGGGGGTCTTGAAACTGTTTTTT. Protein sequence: CASSYPGQGVLKLFF.

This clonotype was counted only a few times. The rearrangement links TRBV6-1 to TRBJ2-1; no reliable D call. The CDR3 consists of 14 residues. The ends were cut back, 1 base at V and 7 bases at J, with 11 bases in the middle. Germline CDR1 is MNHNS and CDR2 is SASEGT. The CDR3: CASSEGAQANEQFF. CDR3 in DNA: TGTGCCAGCAGTGAAGGGGCTCAAGCGAATGAGCAGTTCTTC.

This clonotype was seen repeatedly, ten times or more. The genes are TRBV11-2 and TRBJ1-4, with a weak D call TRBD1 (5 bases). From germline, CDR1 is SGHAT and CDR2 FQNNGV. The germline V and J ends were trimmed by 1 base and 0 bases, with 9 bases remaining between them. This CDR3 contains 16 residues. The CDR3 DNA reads TGTGCCAGCAGCTTAGGACAGACTTCAACTAATGAAAAACTGTTTTTT. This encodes CASSLGQTSTNEKLFF.